One sample yielded the 21 T cell receptor beta chains listed below, sequenced in a study of T cell changes during pregnancy in multiple sclerosis. Clones were sequenced by immunoSEQ multiplex PCR, and TCRdb holds only the in-frame ones, with some missing. Of around 31,000 clones in the sample, around nine tenths were seen once. Source: CD4+ T cells from peripheral blood mononuclear cells, taken in the first trimester of pregnancy. These receptors came from a female donor with multiple sclerosis, enrolled in a pregnancy study.

This clone turned up a few times. The chain combines TRBV19 with TRBJ2-3; 8 nucleotides match TRBD2. Germline CDR1 is LNHDA and CDR2 is SQIVND (reference sequence). This CDR3 is 17 amino acids long. J gave up 2 bases and V 3 bases, and 10 bases lay outside the gene matches. CDR3 protein: CASSIRAGEYTTDTQYF. The CDR3 nucleotides read TGTGCCAGTAGTATTAGAGCGGGGGAATATACCACAGATACGCAGTATTTT.

This sequence joins TRBV5-6 and TRBJ1-5; D remains unclear. Trimming took 1 base from V and 4 from J, leaving 12 bases between them. The CDR3 runs to 15 residues. CDR1 and CDR2 (germline): SGHDT, YYEEEE. The CDR3 here is CASSLRREINQPQHF. The DNA for the CDR3 is TGTGCCAGCAGCTTGCGCCGGGAAATTAATCAGCCCCAGCATTTT.

The J gene is TRBJ2-2, the V gene TRBV23-1; TRBD1 matches at 7 bases. TRBV23-1 is marked as an open reading frame, function uncertain. The CDR3 is made up of 16 amino acids. Germline trimming cut 1 base from V and 4 bases from J; bases unmatched to any gene: 6. DNA for the CDR3: TGCGCCAGCAGTCAATTCCGGAGACAGGGCACCGGGGAGCTGTTTTTT. Amino acid sequence: CASSQFRRQGTGELFF.

CDR3 in DNA: TGTGCCAGCTCCCTAGGACAGGGTCTTATCTACAATGAGCAGTTCTTC. Its translation: CASSLGQGLIYNEQFF. The V and J genes are TRBV28 and TRBJ2-1; the match to TRBD1 covers 8 bases. Trimming removed 8 bases from V and 3 bases from J; junction bases left unmatched: 12. CDR3 length equals 16 residues. The germline V gene has CDR1 MDHEN and CDR2 SYDVKM.

The chain combines TRBV2 with TRBJ1-2, with D hard to call. The CDR3 totals 15 residues. Trimming stripped 7 bases from V and 8 bases from J, with 23 bases between. The germline gives CDR1 SNHLY, CDR2 FYNNEI. The CDR3 DNA reads as TGTGCCAGCAATGGTCTGACTGGTCTGGTGAGAGGCTACACCTTC. This codes for CASNGLTGLVRGYTF.

This clone has a single count. This chain uses TRBV6-1 with TRBJ1-4, with a weak D call TRBD1 (6 bases). CDR1 MNHNS and CDR2 SASEGT come from the germline V gene. This CDR3 contains 13 residues. The V and J ends lost 6 bases and 7 bases respectively, with 12 bases between them. DNA of the CDR3: TGTGCCAGCAGAAGGGACATTCTTGAAAAACTGTTTTTT. Its protein product is CASRRDILEKLFF.

The rearrangement uses TRBV21-1 and TRBJ1-3; TRBD1 was called by the table and not checked on the DNA. TRBV21-1 is a recognized pseudogene. The CDR3 is 16 amino acids. The CDR3 region has the DNA TGTGCCAGCAGCAAAGGACGACAGGGCTCTGGAAACACCATATATTTT. Translation gives CASSKGRQGSGNTIYF.

The chain is built from TRBV11-2 and TRBJ2-7; possibly TRBD1 for D (5 bases). Trimming took 1 base from V and 2 from J, leaving 9 bases between them. The CDR3 is 14 residues long. The germline gives CDR1 SGHAT, CDR2 FQNNGV. This CDR3 reads CASSLAPRAYEQYF. Written as DNA, the CDR3 is TGTGCCAGCAGCTTAGCCCCCAGGGCCTACGAGCAGTACTTC.

With regard to this clone: One junction end disagrees with the germline gene, perhaps due to a read error. The chain combines TRBV18 with TRBJ2-5; TRBD1 is a possible D gene (6 bases). The CDR3 sequence is 13 residues long. Germline V CDR1 and CDR2: KGHSH, LQKENI. The CDR3 coding sequence is TGTGCCAGCTCACCATCGTTGGACAGCTCCCCTGACTTC. Translation: CASSPSLDSSPDF.

V is TRBV5-1 and J is TRBJ1-1; maybe TRBD1 (5 bases). Trimming pared 1 base from V and 2 bases from J, leaving 9 bases between. The CDR3 consists of 14 residues. Germline loops: CDR1 SGHRS, CDR2 YFSETQ. The CDR3, as DNA: TGCGCCAGCAGCTTGAAGGACATCAACACTGAAGCTTTCTTT. Translation: CASSLKDINTEAFF. Based on the CDR3 plus reference TRBV5-1 and TRBJ1-1, the full variable domain is KAGVTQTPRYLIKTRGQQVTLSCSPISGHRSVSWYQQTPGQGLQFLFEYFSETQRNKGNFPGRFSGRQFSNSRSEMNVSTLELGDSALYLCASSLKDINTEAFFGQGTRLTVV.

The V gene is TRBV5-4, the J gene TRBJ2-7, with D perhaps TRBD1 (6 bases). CDR3 length: 14 amino acids. Germline-derived CDR1 and CDR2 are SGHNT and YYREEE (reference sequence). Deletions cut 9 bases from V and 2 bases from J, with 18 bases between. Written as DNA, the CDR3 is TGTGCCACCACGGACCGGACAGCTACCTACGAGCAGTACTTC. It specifies CATTDRTATYEQYF.

The chain carries TRBV5-1 and TRBJ2-5; D ambiguous. V shed 5 bases and J shed 4 bases, with 12 bases lying between them. The germline V gene has CDR1 SGHRS and CDR2 YFSETQ. The CDR3 contains 13 residues. In DNA, the CDR3 is TGCGCCAGCAGTTCGACACCAGCAGAGACCCAGTACTTC. Translating it yields CASSSTPAETQYF.

V gene TRBV5-1 combines with J gene TRBJ2-7; 7 bases line up with TRBD1. V lost 0 bases, J lost 6 bases, and 6 bases stayed unmatched. This CDR3 region has 14 residues. The germline CDR1 and CDR2 sequences are SGHRS and YFSETQ. CDR3 DNA: TGCGCCAGCAGCTTGGGACAGGGTTTCGGCGAGCAGTACTTC. This translates into CASSLGQGFGEQYF.

This chain uses TRBV30 with TRBJ1-3; the D gene is possibly TRBD1 (6 bases). Trimming pared 2 bases from V and 0 bases from J, leaving 8 bases between. The CDR3 is made up of 14 amino acids. Germline CDR1 GTSNPN, CDR2 SVGIG (reference sequence). CDR3 residues: CAWSQGNSGNTIYF. The CDR3 DNA follows: TGTGCCTGGAGTCAGGGGAACTCTGGAAACACCATATATTTT.

The chain joins TRBV15 to TRBJ2-7; perhaps TRBD1 as D (5 bases). Trimming shortened V by 3 bases and J by 7 bases, and 16 bases separated the two germline ends. Germline assignment: CDR1 LNHNV and CDR2 YYDKDF (reference sequence). The CDR3 spans 14 residues. This chain's CDR3 is CATSSGAEPFEQYF. The CDR3 DNA follows: TGTGCCACCAGCAGTGGGGCAGAGCCCTTTGAGCAGTACTTC. Full variable domain (outside the CDR3, taken from reference TRBV15 and TRBJ2-7): DAMVIQNPRYQVTQFGKPVTLSCSQTLNHNVMYWYQQKSSQAPKLLFHYYDKDFNNEADTPDNFQSRRPNTSFCFLDIRSPGLGDTAMYLCATSSGAEPFEQYFGPGTRLTVT.

This clone was picked up one time. The chain is built from TRBV7-2 and TRBJ1-2; TRBD1 aligns across 12 bases. The CDR3 contains 14 residues. With 3 bases clipped from V and 8 bases from J, the junction kept 4 bases outside the gene matches. Germline lookup yields CDR1 SGHTA and CDR2 FQGNSA. The CDR3 sequence: CASSFVGTGGGYTF. The CDR3 DNA sequence: TGTGCCAGCAGCTTCGTGGGGACAGGGGGCGGCTACACCTTC. The whole variable domain, filled in from reference TRBV7-2 and TRBJ1-2, reads GAGVSQSPSNKVTEKGKDVELRCDPISGHTALYWYRQSLGQGLEFLIYFQGNSAPDKSGLPSDRFSAERTGGSVSTLTIQRTQQEDSAVYLCASSFVGTGGGYTFGSGTRLTVV.

This clone was seen just once. As DNA, the CDR3 is TGTGCCAGTAGTATCGACAGGGAGAACACTGAAGCTTTCTTT. Translation: CASSIDRENTEAFF. This sequence joins TRBV19 and TRBJ1-1, with TRBD1 identical over 7 bases. The CDR3 has 14 amino acids. After removal of 3 bases from V and 1 base from J, the junction contained 2 bases not matched to a gene. Germline CDR1 is LNHDA and CDR2 is SQIVND (reference sequence).

This chain joins TRBV28 and TRBJ1-1; D is possibly TRBD1 (6 bases). Trimming removed 6 bases from V and 0 bases from J, with 17 bases in between. CDR3 length: 16 amino acids. Germline assignment: CDR1 MDHEN and CDR2 SYDVKM. Here the CDR3 reads CASSLGADLMNTEAFF. The CDR3 DNA is TGTGCCAGCAGCCTGGGGGCGGATCTGATGAACACTGAAGCTTTCTTT.

Of note for this clone: It is unclear where the CDR3 begins or ends on the DNA, so no DNA is shown, and the CDR3 is as TCRdb lists it. This chain links TRBV21-1 with TRBJ2-2; the D call in the table, TRBD2, was not verified against the DNA. TRBV21-1 constitutes a pseudogene. Counting both end residues, the CDR3 totals 20 amino acids. This CDR3 reads CASSKGNGGAVGRGTGELFF.

This sequence joins TRBV7-9 and TRBJ1-2, with D perhaps matching TRBD1 (6 bases). V was pared by 3 bases and J by 4 bases, with 12 bases between. This CDR3 region has 14 residues. Germline lookup yields CDR1 SEHNR and CDR2 FQNEAQ (reference sequence). The CDR3: CASSFGQIFYGYTF. The CDR3 DNA reads TGTGCCAGCAGCTTCGGACAGATCTTCTATGGCTACACCTTC.

This chain links TRBV7-2 with TRBJ1-6; D is undetermined. This CDR3 is 12 amino acids long. Germline lookup yields CDR1 SGHTA and CDR2 FQGNSA. V was trimmed by 4 bases and J by 11 bases, leaving 9 bases between them. The chain's CDR3 is CASSYQRTPLHF. For the CDR3, the DNA is TGTGCCAGCAGCTACCAGAGGACACCCCTCCACTTT.